This T cell receptor beta chain was profiled in a study of PD-1 blockade in classical Hodgkin lymphoma. General observations from the study: Baseline diversity resembling that of newly diagnosed patients was seen in complete responders. No one has yet defined what causes the repertoire differences, which may be disease activity or prior therapy. Diminished baseline TCR diversity has been reported in newly diagnosed patients relative to healthy donors.

After autologous stem cell transplantation all patients relapsed, and prior brentuximab vedotin exposure differed between cohorts. When best responses were assessed, they were complete response, partial response or progressive disease. This table comes from immunoSEQ multiplex PCR, and its TCRdb copy is limited to in-frame clones, with some not included. The sample consists of nearly 25,000 clones, 69% of them appearing once. Worth noting for this clone: Its specificity is not known.

Germline V gene lookup returns CDR1 SGHTA and CDR2 FQGNSA. Trimming removed 0 bases from V and 8 bases from J, with 16 bases in between. The CDR3 spans 15 residues. The sample was peripheral blood mononuclear cells (PBMCs), taken at baseline. The chain carries TRBV7-2 and TRBJ1-2, with no clear D. The receptor was derived from a human donor with classical Hodgkin lymphoma. CDR3 amino acids: CASSLAFSQTLGYTF. CDR3 nucleotide sequence: TGTGCCAGCAGCTTAGCGTTTTCACAAACCCTCGGCTACACCTTC.